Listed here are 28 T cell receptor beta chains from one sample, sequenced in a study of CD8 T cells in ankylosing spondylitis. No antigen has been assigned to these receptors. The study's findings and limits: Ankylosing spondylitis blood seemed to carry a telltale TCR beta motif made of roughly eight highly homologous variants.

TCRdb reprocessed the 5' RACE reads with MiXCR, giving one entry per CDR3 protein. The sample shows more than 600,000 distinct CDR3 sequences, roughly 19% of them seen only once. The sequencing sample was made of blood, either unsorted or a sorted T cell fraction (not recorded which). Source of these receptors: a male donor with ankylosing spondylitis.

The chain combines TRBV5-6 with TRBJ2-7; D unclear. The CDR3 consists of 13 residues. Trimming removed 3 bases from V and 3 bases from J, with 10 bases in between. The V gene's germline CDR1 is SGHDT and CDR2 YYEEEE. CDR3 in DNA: TGTGCCAGCAGCTACCCGGACGGCTACGAGCAGTACTTC. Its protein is CASSYPDGYEQYF.

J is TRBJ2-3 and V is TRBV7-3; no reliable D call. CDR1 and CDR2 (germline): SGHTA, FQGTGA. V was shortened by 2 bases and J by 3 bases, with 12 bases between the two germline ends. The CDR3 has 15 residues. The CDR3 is CASSLVGRLTDTQYF. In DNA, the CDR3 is TGTGCCAGCAGCTTAGTGGGCCGGCTTACAGATACGCAGTATTTT.

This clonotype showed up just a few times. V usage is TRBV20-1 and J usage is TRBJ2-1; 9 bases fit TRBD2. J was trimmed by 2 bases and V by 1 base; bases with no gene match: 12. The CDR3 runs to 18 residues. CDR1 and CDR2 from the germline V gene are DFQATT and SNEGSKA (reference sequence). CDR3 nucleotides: TGCAGTGCTAGAGGCACCCGGGAGCGGGAGGCACCCTACAATGAGCAGTTCTTC. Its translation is CSARGTREREAPYNEQFF.

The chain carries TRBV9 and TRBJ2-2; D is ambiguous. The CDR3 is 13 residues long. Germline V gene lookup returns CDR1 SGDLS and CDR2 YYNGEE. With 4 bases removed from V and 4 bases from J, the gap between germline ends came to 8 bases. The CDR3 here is CASSTSPTGELFF. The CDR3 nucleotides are TGTGCCAGCAGCACCAGCCCCACCGGGGAGCTGTTTTTT.

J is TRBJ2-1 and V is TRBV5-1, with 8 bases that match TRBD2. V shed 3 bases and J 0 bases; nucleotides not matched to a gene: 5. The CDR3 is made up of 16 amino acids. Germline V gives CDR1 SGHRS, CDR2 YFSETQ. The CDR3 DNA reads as TGCGCCAGCAGCTCCCCACTAGCGGACTCCTACAATGAGCAGTTCTTC. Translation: CASSSPLADSYNEQFF.

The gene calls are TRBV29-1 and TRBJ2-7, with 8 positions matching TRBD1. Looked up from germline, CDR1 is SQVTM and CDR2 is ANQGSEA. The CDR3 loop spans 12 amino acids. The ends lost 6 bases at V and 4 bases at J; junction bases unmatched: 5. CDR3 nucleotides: TGCAGCGTGACAGGGGTGGAGTACGAGCAGTACTTC. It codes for CSVTGVEYEQYF.

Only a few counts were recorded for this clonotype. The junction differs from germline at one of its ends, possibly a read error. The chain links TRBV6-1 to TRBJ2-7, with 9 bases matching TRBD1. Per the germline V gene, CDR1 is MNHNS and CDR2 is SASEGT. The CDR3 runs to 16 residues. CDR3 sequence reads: CTSRRSPGQGSHEQYF. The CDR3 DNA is TGTACCAGCAGGCGTTCCCCGGGACAGGGTAGCCACGAGCAGTACTTC.

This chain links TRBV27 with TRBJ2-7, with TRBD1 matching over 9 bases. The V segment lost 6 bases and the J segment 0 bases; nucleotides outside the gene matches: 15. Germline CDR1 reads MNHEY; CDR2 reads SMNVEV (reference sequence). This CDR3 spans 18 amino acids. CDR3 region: CASRERSGTGISSYEQYF. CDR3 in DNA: TGTGCCAGCAGAGAGAGATCCGGGACAGGGATTAGCTCCTACGAGCAGTACTTC.

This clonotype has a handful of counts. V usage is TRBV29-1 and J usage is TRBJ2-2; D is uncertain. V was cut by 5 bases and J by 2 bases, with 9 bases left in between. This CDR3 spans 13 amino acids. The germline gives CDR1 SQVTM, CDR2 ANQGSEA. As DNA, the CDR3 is TGCAGCGTTCTCGGGCCAAACACCGGGGAGCTGTTTTTT. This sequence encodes CSVLGPNTGELFF.

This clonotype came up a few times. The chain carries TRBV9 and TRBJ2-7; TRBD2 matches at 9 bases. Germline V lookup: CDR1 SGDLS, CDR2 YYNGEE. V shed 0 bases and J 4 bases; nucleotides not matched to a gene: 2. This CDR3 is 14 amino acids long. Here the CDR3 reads CASSVGSGRYEQYF. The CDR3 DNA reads TGTGCCAGCAGCGTAGGGAGCGGGAGGTACGAGCAGTACTTC.

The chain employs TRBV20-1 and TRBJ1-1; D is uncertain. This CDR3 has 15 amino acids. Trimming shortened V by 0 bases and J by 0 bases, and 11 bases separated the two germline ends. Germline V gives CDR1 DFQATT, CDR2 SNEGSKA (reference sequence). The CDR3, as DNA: TGCAGTGCTAGAGATGATCAACGGATGAACACTGAAGCTTTCTTT. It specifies CSARDDQRMNTEAFF.

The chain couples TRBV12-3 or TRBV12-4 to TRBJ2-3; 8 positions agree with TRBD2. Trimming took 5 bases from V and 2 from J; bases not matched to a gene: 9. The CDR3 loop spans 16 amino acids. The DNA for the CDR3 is TGTGCCAGCAGTCAGAGACGGGGGGGTGTCACAGATACGCAGTATTTT. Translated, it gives CASSQRRGGVTDTQYF.

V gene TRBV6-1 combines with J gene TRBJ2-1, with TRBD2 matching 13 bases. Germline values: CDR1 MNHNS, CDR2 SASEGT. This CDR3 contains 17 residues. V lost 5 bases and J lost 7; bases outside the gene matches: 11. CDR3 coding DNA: TGTGCCAGCAGTCCAACTAGCGGGAGGGAGTATTGGAATGAGCAGTTCTTC. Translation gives CASSPTSGREYWNEQFF.

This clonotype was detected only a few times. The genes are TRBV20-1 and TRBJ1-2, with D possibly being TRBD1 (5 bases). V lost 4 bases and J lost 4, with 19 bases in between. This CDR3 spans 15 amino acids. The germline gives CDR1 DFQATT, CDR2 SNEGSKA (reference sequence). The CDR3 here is CSAIVAVGAGYGYTF. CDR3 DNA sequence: TGCAGTGCTATTGTGGCCGTCGGGGCTGGCTATGGCTACACCTTC.

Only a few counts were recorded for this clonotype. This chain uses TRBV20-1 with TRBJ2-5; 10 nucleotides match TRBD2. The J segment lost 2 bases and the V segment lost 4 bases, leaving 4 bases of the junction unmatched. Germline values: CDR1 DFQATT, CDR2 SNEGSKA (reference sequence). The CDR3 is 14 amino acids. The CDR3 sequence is CSATQRGGQETQYF. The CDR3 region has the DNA TGCAGTGCTACCCAGCGGGGGGGGCAAGAGACCCAGTACTTC.

In nucleotides, the CDR3 is TGTGCCAGCAGCGTCTTTTCGGGACAACTAAACACCATATATTTT. Protein sequence: CASSVFSGQLNTIYF. This chain connects TRBV11-2 to TRBJ1-3, with D possibly being TRBD1 (6 bases). The CDR3 has 15 residues. CDR1 is SGHAT and CDR2 is FQNNGV in the germline V gene. V was cut by 5 bases and J by 6 bases, with 17 bases left in between.

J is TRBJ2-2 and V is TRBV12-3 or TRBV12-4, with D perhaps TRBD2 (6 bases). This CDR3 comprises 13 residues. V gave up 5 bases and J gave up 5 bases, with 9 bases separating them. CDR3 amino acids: CASSGGVTGELFF. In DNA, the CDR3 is TGTGCCAGCAGTGGCGGGGTGACCGGGGAGCTGTTTTTT.

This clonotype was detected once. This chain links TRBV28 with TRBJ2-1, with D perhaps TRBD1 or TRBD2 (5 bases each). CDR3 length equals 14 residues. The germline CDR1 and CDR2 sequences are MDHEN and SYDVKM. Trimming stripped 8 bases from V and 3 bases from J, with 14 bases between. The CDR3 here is CASVGGVRYNEQFF. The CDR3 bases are TGTGCCAGCGTTGGGGGAGTTCGCTACAATGAGCAGTTCTTC.

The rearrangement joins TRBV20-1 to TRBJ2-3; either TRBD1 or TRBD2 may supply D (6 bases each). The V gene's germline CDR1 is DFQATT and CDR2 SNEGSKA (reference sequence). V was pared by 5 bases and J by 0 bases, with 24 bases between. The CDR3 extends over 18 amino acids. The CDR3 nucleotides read TGCAGTGCTGGAAGTCGGTGGGGGGCCCGTGCTAGCACAGATACGCAGTATTTT. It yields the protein CSAGSRWGARASTDTQYF.

The CDR3 nucleotides are TGTGCCAGCAGTGCCCCGGGTCTAGCGGGAGCAAAGTACGAGCAGTACTTC. It translates to CASSAPGLAGAKYEQYF. The chain carries TRBV25-1 and TRBJ2-7; 10 positions match TRBD2. Looked up from germline, CDR1 is MGHDK and CDR2 is SYGVNS. Trimming at V came to 4 bases and at J to 4 bases, leaving 13 bases not matched to a gene. The CDR3 runs 17 residues.

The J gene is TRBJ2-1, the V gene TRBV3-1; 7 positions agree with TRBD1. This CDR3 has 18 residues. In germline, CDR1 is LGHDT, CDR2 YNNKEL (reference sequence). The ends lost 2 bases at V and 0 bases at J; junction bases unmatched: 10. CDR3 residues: CASSQRNRGLGSYNEQFF. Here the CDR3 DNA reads TGTGCCAGCAGCCAACGGAACAGGGGCCTCGGCTCCTACAATGAGCAGTTCTTC.

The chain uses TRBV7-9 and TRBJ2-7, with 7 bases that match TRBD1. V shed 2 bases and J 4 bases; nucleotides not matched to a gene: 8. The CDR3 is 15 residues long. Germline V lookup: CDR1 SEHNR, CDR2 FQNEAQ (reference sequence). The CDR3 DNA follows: TGTGCCAGCAGCTTAAATCAGGGGGTGGGATACGAGCAGTACTTC. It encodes CASSLNQGVGYEQYF.

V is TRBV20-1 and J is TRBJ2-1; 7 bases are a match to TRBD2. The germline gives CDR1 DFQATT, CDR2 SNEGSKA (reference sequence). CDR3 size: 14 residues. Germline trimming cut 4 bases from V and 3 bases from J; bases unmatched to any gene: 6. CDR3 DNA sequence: TGCAGTGCTATTGGTTCGGGAGGCTACAATGAGCAGTTCTTC. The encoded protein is CSAIGSGGYNEQFF.

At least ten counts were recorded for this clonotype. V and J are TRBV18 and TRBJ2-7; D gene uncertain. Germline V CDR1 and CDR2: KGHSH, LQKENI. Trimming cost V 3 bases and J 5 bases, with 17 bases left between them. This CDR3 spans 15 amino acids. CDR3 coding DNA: TGTGCCAGCTCACCGGCGGCGAGAAAGGTCGACGAGCAGTACTTC. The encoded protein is CASSPAARKVDEQYF.

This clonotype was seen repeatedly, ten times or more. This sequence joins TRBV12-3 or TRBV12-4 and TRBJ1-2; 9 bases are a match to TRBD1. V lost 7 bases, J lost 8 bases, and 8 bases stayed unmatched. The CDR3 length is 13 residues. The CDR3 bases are TGTGCCAGCACCCAGGACAGGGGATACGGCTACACCTTC. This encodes CASTQDRGYGYTF.

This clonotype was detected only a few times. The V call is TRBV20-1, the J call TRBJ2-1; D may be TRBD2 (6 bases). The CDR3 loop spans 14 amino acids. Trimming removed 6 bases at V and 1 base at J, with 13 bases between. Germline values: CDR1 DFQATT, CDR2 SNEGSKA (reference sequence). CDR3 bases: TGCAGTGCCCCCGGGACTGATTCCTACAATGAGCAGTTCTTC. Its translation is CSAPGTDSYNEQFF.

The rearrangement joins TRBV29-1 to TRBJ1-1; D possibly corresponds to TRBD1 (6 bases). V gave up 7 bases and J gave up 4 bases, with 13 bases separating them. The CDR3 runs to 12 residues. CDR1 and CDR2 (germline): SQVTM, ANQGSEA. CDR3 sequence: CSGHSGATEAFF. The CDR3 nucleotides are TGCAGCGGGCATTCGGGGGCCACTGAAGCTTTCTTT.

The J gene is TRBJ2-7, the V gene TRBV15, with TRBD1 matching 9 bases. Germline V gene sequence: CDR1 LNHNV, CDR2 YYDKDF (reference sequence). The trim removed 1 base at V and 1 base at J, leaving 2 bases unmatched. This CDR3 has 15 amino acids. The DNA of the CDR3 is TGTGCCACCAGCAGAGTGGACAGGGGATCCTACGAGCAGTACTTC. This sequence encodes CATSRVDRGSYEQYF. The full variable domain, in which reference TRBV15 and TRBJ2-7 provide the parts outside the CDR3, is DAMVIQNPRYQVTQFGKPVTLSCSQTLNHNVMYWYQQKSSQAPKLLFHYYDKDFNNEADTPDNFQSRRPNTSFCFLDIRSPGLGDTAMYLCATSRVDRGSYEQYFGPGTRLTVT.